The T cell receptor (beta chain) under discussion was sequenced for a study of T cells in Graves' hyperthyroidism and ophthalmopathy. This clonotype was detected only a few times. The antigen is not known. Whole-study findings and limits: Appearing also in blood were most of the thyroid clonotypes expanded above 0.001. Patients with ophthalmopathy were separated from those with stable hyperthyroidism by a 13 V-J model.

Any patient presenting with uncontrolled infection, other autoimmune disease, pregnancy or lactation was left out. Amplification of TCR beta CDR3 regions used RNA as the template. The HTBI primer set served for first-round RT-PCR of the TCR CDR3. MiXCR, applied by TCRdb to the multiplex PCR reads, yields one record per CDR3 protein. The sample lists about 520,000 distinct CDR3 sequences, under 25% occurring once. This clonotype was obtained from a man aged 18-30 years with Graves' hyperthyroidism. Sequencing was performed on blood.

CDR3 coding DNA: TGTGCCAGCAGTTACGAGGGAATAGCCCAGCATTTT. It yields the protein CASSYEGIAQHF. The V gene is TRBV6-2 or TRBV6-3, the J gene TRBJ1-5; D is ambiguous. V dropped 2 bases and J dropped 11 bases, with 10 bases sitting between them. The CDR3 totals 12 residues. Per germline, CDR1 MNHEY and CDR2 SVGEGT.